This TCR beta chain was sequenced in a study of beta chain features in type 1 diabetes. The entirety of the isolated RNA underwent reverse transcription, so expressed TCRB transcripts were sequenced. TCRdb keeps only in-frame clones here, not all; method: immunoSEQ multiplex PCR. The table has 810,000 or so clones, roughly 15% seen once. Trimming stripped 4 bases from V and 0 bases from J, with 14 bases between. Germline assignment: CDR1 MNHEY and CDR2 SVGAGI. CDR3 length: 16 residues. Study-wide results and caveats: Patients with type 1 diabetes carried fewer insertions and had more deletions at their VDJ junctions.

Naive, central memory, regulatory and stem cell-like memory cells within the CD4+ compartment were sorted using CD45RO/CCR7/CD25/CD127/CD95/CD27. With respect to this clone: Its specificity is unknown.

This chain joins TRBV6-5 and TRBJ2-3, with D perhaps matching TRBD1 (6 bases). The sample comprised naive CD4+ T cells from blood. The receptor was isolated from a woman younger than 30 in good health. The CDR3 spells CASSWGPQGSTDTQYF. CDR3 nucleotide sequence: TGTGCCAGCAGTTGGGGGCCCCAGGGAAGCACAGATACGCAGTATTTT.